A selection of T cell receptor beta chains follows, all from one sample in a study of vaccination and CD4 T cells after COVID-19. Using its own MiXCR run on the PCR reads, TCRdb lists one record per CDR3 protein. Among 15,000 or so distinct CDR3 sequences listed, approximately 58% were seen once. Which antigens these TCRs recognize remains unknown. Sequencing input: CD4+ T cells from blood, cultured in vitro. The origin of the receptors is a human donor who had recovered from COVID-19. Each CDR3 is given without its conserved first and last residue. Clone size is shown for a subset of rows, as once, few, many or a class of expanded clone.

cdr3_length: 11; clone_size: -; j_call: TRBJ1-1; v_call: TRBV20-1; cdr3_aa: SAPGTMNTEAF
cdr3_length: 12; clone_size: -; j_call: TRBJ1-5; v_call: TRBV2; cdr3_aa: ASKGRTGAQPQH
cdr3_length: 12; clone_size: -; j_call: TRBJ1-2; v_call: TRBV5-1; cdr3_aa: ASSLEQNNYGYT
cdr3_length: 14; clone_size: -; j_call: TRBJ1-1; v_call: TRBV6-4; cdr3_aa: ASLNITDRRNTEAF
cdr3_length: 13; clone_size: -; j_call: TRBJ1-2; v_call: TRBV5-4; cdr3_aa: ASSLGSGGTYGYT
cdr3_length: 10; clone_size: -; j_call: TRBJ2-5; v_call: TRBV20-1; cdr3_aa: SVELLQETQY
cdr3_length: 14; clone_size: -; j_call: TRBJ1-2; v_call: TRBV6-1; cdr3_aa: ASSTGGSRSGYGYT
cdr3_length: 13; clone_size: -; j_call: TRBJ1-4; v_call: TRBV12-3/TRBV12-4; cdr3_aa: ASSIGQAEGEKLF
cdr3_length: 9; clone_size: -; j_call: TRBJ1-2; v_call: TRBV20-1; cdr3_aa: SAKIDYGYT
cdr3_length: 13; clone_size: -; j_call: TRBJ2-3; v_call: TRBV24-1; cdr3_aa: ATSDGRYSTDTQY
cdr3_length: 12; clone_size: few; j_call: TRBJ1-2; v_call: TRBV11-2; cdr3_aa: ASSAGTGVWGYT
cdr3_length: 13; clone_size: -; j_call: TRBJ1-2; v_call: TRBV7-8; cdr3_aa: ASSLGGRSYYGYT
cdr3_length: 10; clone_size: few; j_call: TRBJ2-3; v_call: TRBV12-3/TRBV12-4; cdr3_aa: ASSVGADTQY
cdr3_length: 15; clone_size: -; j_call: TRBJ2-1; v_call: TRBV20-1; cdr3_aa: SARASGSMRAYNEQF
cdr3_length: 15; clone_size: -; j_call: TRBJ2-3; v_call: TRBV11-2; cdr3_aa: ASSLVGSGGHTDTQY
cdr3_length: 15; clone_size: -; j_call: TRBJ1-2; v_call: TRBV6-5; cdr3_aa: ASSYPGGGEVNNGYT
cdr3_length: 17; clone_size: -; j_call: TRBJ2-3; v_call: TRBV20-1; cdr3_aa: SATPGLAGVLNGGDTQY
cdr3_length: 12; clone_size: medium-sized; j_call: TRBJ1-6; v_call: TRBV7-2; cdr3_aa: ASSSDGRHSPLH
cdr3_length: 11; clone_size: few; j_call: TRBJ1-2; v_call: TRBV27; cdr3_aa: ASSLNRVYGYT
cdr3_length: 12; clone_size: few; j_call: TRBJ2-5; v_call: TRBV20-1; cdr3_aa: STAAGGNQETQY
cdr3_length: 11; clone_size: -; j_call: TRBJ1-2; v_call: TRBV30; cdr3_aa: AWSGRTGEGYT
cdr3_length: 14; clone_size: -; j_call: TRBJ1-3; v_call: TRBV30; cdr3_aa: AWSRAGGGPGNTIY
cdr3_length: 10; clone_size: few; j_call: TRBJ1-3; v_call: TRBV7-9; cdr3_aa: ASSSGGNTIY
cdr3_length: 9; clone_size: -; j_call: TRBJ1-1; v_call: TRBV28; cdr3_aa: ASIGNTEAF
cdr3_length: 11; clone_size: -; j_call: TRBJ2-7; v_call: TRBV7-3; cdr3_aa: ASSGTGGAEQY
cdr3_length: 13; clone_size: few; j_call: TRBJ2-5; v_call: TRBV24-1; cdr3_aa: ATSEQQGAKETQY
cdr3_length: 12; clone_size: -; j_call: TRBJ2-4; v_call: TRBV6-1; cdr3_aa: ASSMDRGGRIQY
cdr3_length: 12; clone_size: -; j_call: TRBJ2-2; v_call: TRBV12-3/TRBV12-4; cdr3_aa: ASSGTVGTGELF
cdr3_length: 14; clone_size: -; j_call: TRBJ1-2; v_call: TRBV19; cdr3_aa: ASSAAGTGRRYGYT
cdr3_length: 13; clone_size: -; j_call: TRBJ1-1; v_call: TRBV15; cdr3_aa: ATSRDGAKNTEAF
cdr3_length: 13; clone_size: -; j_call: TRBJ2-5; v_call: TRBV20-1; cdr3_aa: SAKIGGGPTETQY
cdr3_length: 13; clone_size: -; j_call: TRBJ1-5; v_call: TRBV6-2/TRBV6-3; cdr3_aa: ASSPDRGHNQPQH
cdr3_length: 11; clone_size: once; j_call: TRBJ2-3; v_call: TRBV12-3/TRBV12-4; cdr3_aa: ASSLGEADTQY
cdr3_length: 13; clone_size: -; j_call: TRBJ2-6; v_call: TRBV20-1; cdr3_aa: SARVASSGANVLT
cdr3_length: 13; clone_size: -; j_call: TRBJ1-5; v_call: TRBV28; cdr3_aa: ASSLQGQGFQPQH
cdr3_length: 12; clone_size: -; j_call: TRBJ1-5; v_call: TRBV18; cdr3_aa: ASSSGQGNQPQH
cdr3_length: 12; clone_size: few; j_call: TRBJ2-7; v_call: TRBV30; cdr3_aa: AWRVGTVSYEQY
cdr3_length: 13; clone_size: few; j_call: TRBJ2-2; v_call: TRBV6-4; cdr3_aa: ASSDGGAGTGELF
cdr3_length: 9; clone_size: few; j_call: TRBJ1-5; v_call: TRBV6-2/TRBV6-3; cdr3_aa: ASSQGGPQH
cdr3_length: 10; clone_size: -; j_call: TRBJ1-5; v_call: TRBV12-3/TRBV12-4; cdr3_aa: ASSPDPQPQH
cdr3_length: 13; clone_size: -; j_call: TRBJ2-7; v_call: TRBV30; cdr3_aa: AWSVRDRGIYEQY
cdr3_length: 13; clone_size: large; j_call: TRBJ1-2; v_call: TRBV11-2; cdr3_aa: ASSFRVQGSFGYT
cdr3_length: 13; clone_size: -; j_call: TRBJ2-2; v_call: TRBV2; cdr3_aa: ASSPFVPNTGELF
cdr3_length: 14; clone_size: few; j_call: TRBJ1-6; v_call: TRBV27; cdr3_aa: ASSLSSDRGSSPLH
cdr3_length: 11; clone_size: once; j_call: TRBJ1-1; v_call: TRBV11-1; cdr3_aa: ASSLEMNTEAF
cdr3_length: 12; clone_size: -; j_call: TRBJ1-5; v_call: TRBV20-1; cdr3_aa: SAIGSQAPGAQH
cdr3_length: 15; clone_size: few; j_call: TRBJ1-1; v_call: TRBV6-2/TRBV6-3; cdr3_aa: ASSYRGGRRLNTEAF
cdr3_length: 11; clone_size: -; j_call: TRBJ1-5; v_call: TRBV5-1; cdr3_aa: TSSLNPNQPQH
cdr3_length: 9; clone_size: -; j_call: TRBJ2-7; v_call: TRBV7-7; cdr3_aa: ASNTDREEY
cdr3_length: 13; clone_size: -; j_call: TRBJ1-1; v_call: TRBV15; cdr3_aa: ATSRDLGENTEAF
cdr3_length: 11; clone_size: few; j_call: TRBJ1-2; v_call: TRBV11-3; cdr3_aa: ASSSPRTYGYT
cdr3_length: 14; clone_size: -; j_call: TRBJ1-2; v_call: TRBV7-2; cdr3_aa: ASSSLGGRRDYGYT